This TCR beta chain was profiled in a study of regulatory T cells in long-lasting Graves disease. Study observations and caveats: The TCR repertoire of persistent Graves' patients was less diverse than that of newly diagnosed ones.

This clonotype was seen at least ten times. Its antigen is undetermined. Noted time point: newly diagnosed GD, antithyroid drugs for less than 3 months. PBMC-extracted RNA yielded the TCR library. Each patient gave 8.5 to 10 milliliters of EDTA-anticoagulated peripheral blood. Germline V gives CDR1 MNHNS, CDR2 SASEGT. Trimming removed 6 bases from V and 4 bases from J, with 15 bases in between. This CDR3 is 14 amino acids long. Combining iRepertoire HTBI primers with Arm-PCR of CDR3 regions, the authors built TCR beta libraries. TCRdb re-analysed the multiplex PCR reads in MiXCR, keeping a single row per CDR3 protein. The table includes fewer than 650,000 distinct CDR3 sequences, roughly 16% detected once. The same sample was also used in a study of T cells in Graves' hyperthyroidism and ophthalmopathy. That report adds: Patients aged 18 to 65 had newly diagnosed hyperthyroidism lasting under 2 months.

The TCR sequence derives from a man aged 18 to 29 with Graves disease. This chain uses TRBV6-1 with TRBJ2-5; D possibly uses TRBD1 or TRBD2 (6 bases each). This specimen was peripheral blood mononuclear cells (PBMCs), taken at new diagnosis, from a patient treated with antithyroid drugs. Here the CDR3 reads CASRALGGRETQYF. The CDR3 DNA sequence: TGTGCCAGCAGGGCCCTCGGGGGCCGAGAGACCCAGTACTTC.